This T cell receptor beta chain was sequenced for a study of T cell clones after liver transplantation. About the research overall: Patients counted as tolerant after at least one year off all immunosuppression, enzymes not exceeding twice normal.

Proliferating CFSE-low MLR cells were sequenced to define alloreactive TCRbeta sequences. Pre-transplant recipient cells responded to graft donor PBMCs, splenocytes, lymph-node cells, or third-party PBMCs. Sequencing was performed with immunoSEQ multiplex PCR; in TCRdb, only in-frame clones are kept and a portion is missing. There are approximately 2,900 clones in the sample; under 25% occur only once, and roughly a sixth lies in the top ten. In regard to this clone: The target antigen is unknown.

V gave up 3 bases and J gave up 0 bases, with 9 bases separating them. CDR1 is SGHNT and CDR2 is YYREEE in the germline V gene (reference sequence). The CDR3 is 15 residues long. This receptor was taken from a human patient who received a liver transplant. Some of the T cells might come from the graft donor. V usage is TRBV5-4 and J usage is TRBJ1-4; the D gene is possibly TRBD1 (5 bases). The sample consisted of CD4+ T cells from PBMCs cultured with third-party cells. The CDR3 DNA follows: TGTGCCAGCAGCTGGGGGGGTTCAACTAATGAAAAACTGTTTTTT. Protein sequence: CASSWGGSTNEKLFF.